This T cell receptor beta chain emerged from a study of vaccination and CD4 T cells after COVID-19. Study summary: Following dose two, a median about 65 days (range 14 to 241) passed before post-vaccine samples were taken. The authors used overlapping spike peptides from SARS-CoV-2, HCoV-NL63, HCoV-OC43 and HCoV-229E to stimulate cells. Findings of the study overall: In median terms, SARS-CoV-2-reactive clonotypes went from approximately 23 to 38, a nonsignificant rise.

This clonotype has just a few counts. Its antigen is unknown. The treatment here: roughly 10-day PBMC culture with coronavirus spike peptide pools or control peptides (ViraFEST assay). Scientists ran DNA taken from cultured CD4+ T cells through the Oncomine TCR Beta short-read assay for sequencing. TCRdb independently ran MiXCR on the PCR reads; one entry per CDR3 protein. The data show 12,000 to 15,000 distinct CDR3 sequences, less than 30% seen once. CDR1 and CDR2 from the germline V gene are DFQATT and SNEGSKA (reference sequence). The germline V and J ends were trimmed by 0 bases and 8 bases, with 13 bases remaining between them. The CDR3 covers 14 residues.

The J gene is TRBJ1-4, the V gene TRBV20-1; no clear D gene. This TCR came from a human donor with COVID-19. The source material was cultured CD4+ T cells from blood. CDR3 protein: CSARELAGLEKLFF. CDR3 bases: TGCAGTGCTAGAGAGTTGGCGGGGTTGGAAAAACTGTTTTTT.